This note documents a single T cell receptor beta chain sequence. Using a J-beta primer mix together with a sample-barcoded 5' primer, a second PCR was run for roughly 6 to 11 cycles. TCRdb re-called the 5' RACE reads with MiXCR, one entry per CDR3 protein. The table has 850,000 to 1,000,000 distinct CDR3 sequences, about 48% seen once; the top ten hold roughly 13%. The sample belongs to a study of blood T cells in healthy people across ages. The sequenced material came from blood. The clonotype was recovered from a man younger than 45 in good health.

The CDR3 DNA reads TGCGCCAGCAGCCAAGGGGGGCCGCCGAGCACAGATACGCAGTATTTT. Its protein product is CASSQGGPPSTDTQYF. The chain is built from TRBV4-1 and TRBJ2-3; maybe TRBD1 (6 bases). This CDR3 contains 16 residues. CDR1 MGHRA and CDR2 YSYEKL come from the germline V gene. Trimming stripped 1 base from V and 0 bases from J, with 11 bases between.